A selection of T cell receptor beta chains follows, all from one sample in a study of radiation and T cells in renal cell carcinoma. The assay was immunoSEQ multiplex PCR, and TCRdb's table has in-frame clones only and misses some. The sample carries 130,000 to 150,000 clones, nearly 90% recorded once. Here the sequenced sample was blood, taken from a patient whose treatment included radiotherapy and nephrectomy. The receptors shown here come from a woman aged 45-59 years with renal cell carcinoma. Both conserved end residues are part of each CDR3. The D gene is left open where the match is weak. Expanded clones get a size class; other rows say once, few or many, or leave the size out.

.	TRBV19	.	TRBJ1-3	TGTGCCAGTACCACATTTCTAGGGGGCTCTGGAAACACCATATATTTT	CASTTFLGGSGNTIYF
.	TRBV30	once	TRBJ2-7	TGTGCCTGGAAAGGGGAATGGGACCCCGAGCAGTACTTC	CAWKGEWDPEQYF
TRBD1	TRBV6-5	.	TRBJ2-7	TGTGCCAGCAGATACAGGGGGAGAGGATACGAGCAGTACTTC	CASRYRGRGYEQYF
.	TRBV25-1	.	TRBJ1-2	TGTGCCAGCAGTCCCCCCCTCGGTGGCTACACCTTC	CASSPPLGGYTF
.	TRBV7-9	.	TRBJ1-4	TGTGCCAGCAGCTTAGGTATTAACAGCGAAAAACTGTTTTTT	CASSLGINSEKLFF
.	TRBV19	.	TRBJ2-7	TGTGCCAGTAGTATGGGGGACAACGAGCAGTACTTC	CASSMGDNEQYF
TRBD2	TRBV2	.	TRBJ2-2	TGTGCCAGCTCCTTTAGCGGGGGGAACACCGGGGAGCTGTTTTTT	CASSFSGGNTGELFF
.	TRBV11-3	.	TRBJ2-1	TGTGCCAGCAGCTTCCGTTCCTCAGCGGGTTGGGGGAATGAGCAGTTCTTC	CASSFRSSAGWGNEQFF
.	TRBV18	.	TRBJ2-7	TGTGCCAGCTCACCCCCTACTAGTGTCTACGAGCAGTACTTC	CASSPPTSVYEQYF
.	TRBV18	.	TRBJ1-1	TGTGCCAGCTCACCCCAGGGGCGGGCGAACACTGAAGCTTTCTTT	CASSPQGRANTEAFF
TRBD2	TRBV6-1	.	TRBJ2-1	TGTGCCAGCAGGAAGACTAGCGGCTCCTACAATGAGCAGTTCTTC	CASRKTSGSYNEQFF
.	TRBV30	.	TRBJ2-3	TGTGCCTGGAGTGTACTTGGGTCAACTAGCACAGATACGCAGTATTTT	CAWSVLGSTSTDTQYF
.	TRBV6-1	.	TRBJ1-1	TGTGCCAGCCGACCACAGGGTTACACTGAAGCTTTCTTT	CASRPQGYTEAFF
.	TRBV7-5	.	TRBJ1-5	TGTGCCAGAAGCCCCGACCCAGGACCCCTGGGCGATCAGCCCCAGCATTTT	CARSPDPGPLGDQPQHF
.	TRBV5-6	.	TRBJ1-2	TGTGCCAGCAGCTTTCGGGGGGGACGCTATGGCTACACCTTC	CASSFRGGRYGYTF
.	TRBV9	.	TRBJ2-3	TGTGCCAGCAGCGTAGGAACTTTTACTGGCACAGATACGCAGTATTTT	CASSVGTFTGTDTQYF
.	TRBV29-1	.	TRBJ2-5	TGCAGCGTTGCACTTTCGGCCGCGACCCAGTACTTC	CSVALSAATQYF
.	TRBV5-6	few	TRBJ1-6	TGTGCCAGCAGCTTGCGACAGCTTGATAATTCACCCCTCCACTTT	CASSLRQLDNSPLHF
.	TRBV7-2	.	TRBJ1-2	TGTGCCAGCAGCTTAGCCGCAGCAAACTATGGCTACACCTTC	CASSLAAANYGYTF
TRBD1	TRBV27	once	TRBJ1-2	TGTGCCAGCAGTTACTCAGGGGGGAGCGGCTACACCTTC	CASSYSGGSGYTF
TRBD1	TRBV6-1	.	TRBJ1-6	TGTGCCAGCATAGGACAGGTCAATTCACCCCTCCACTTT	CASIGQVNSPLHF